Described below is a single T cell receptor (beta chain) sequence and its context. The sample is drawn from a study of technical replicates of blood from four donors. The data were produced by immunoSEQ multiplex PCR, yet TCRdb's version contains in-frame clones alone and is incomplete. The table shows approximately 75,000 clones, with 97% occurring only once. The specimen sequenced was T cells isolated from PBMCs. The receptor was isolated from a human donor in good health.

The CDR3 is CASNRGDTQYF. The CDR3 coding sequence is TGTGCCAGCAACAGAGGGGATACGCAGTATTTT. This chain joins TRBV6-5 and TRBJ2-3; TRBD2 might be the D (5 bases). V was clipped by 7 bases and J by 6 bases, with 8 bases between them. The CDR3 is 11 residues long. Germline CDR1 reads MNHEY; CDR2 reads SVGAGI.